This TCR beta chain was obtained from a study of OX40 agonist ivuxolimab in advanced cancers. For context, the study as a whole: The costimulatory receptor OX40 (CD134) was targeted by ivuxolimab, a fully human IgG2 agonistic monoclonal antibody. Prior anti-PD-1, anti-PD-L1 or anti-CTLA-4 therapy was permitted, and checkpoint inhibitors had been received by about 36% of dose-escalation patients. Among the approximately 50 dose-escalation patients, some 20 had hepatocellular carcinoma, 15 or so melanoma, 9 renal cell carcinoma and 9 head and neck cancer. A male proportion of around 80% and a mean age of around 60 years, ranging from about 23 to 90, were recorded for the dose-escalation cohort. Partial responses occurred in three dose-escalation patients: two with cutaneous melanoma and one with hepatocellular carcinoma. The paper describes the monotherapy dose-escalation part (N ≈ 52 patients) of the phase I trial of ivuxolimab. Intravenous ivuxolimab was administered to patients every 2 weeks at six dose levels: 0.01, 0.1, 0.3, 1.5, 3 and 10 mg/kg. The purpose of peripheral TCRbeta sequencing was to test whether ivuxolimab changed TCR sequence diversity and led to clonal T-cell expansion. What the work shows at the level of the full study, not this receptor alone: Low levels of normalized T-cell clonal expansion were also shown by some nonresponding patients. In partial responders in the 0.1-3.0 mg/kg groups, normalized peripheral clonal expansion was found to be among the lowest, especially among CD8+ T cells. The antigen specificity of the clonally expanded peripheral T cells was not determined. After ivuxolimab, more expanded clones were found on average in CD8+ T cells than in CD4+ T cells. At doses of 0.1 to 3.0 mg/kg, clonal expansion of both CD4+ and CD8+ blood T cells was observed from baseline to week 6.

Patients with a history of autoimmune disease or receiving systemic immunosuppression were excluded from the trial. Peripheral blood for TCR sequencing was collected from all dose cohorts at baseline, on cycle 4 day 1, and on cycle 7 day 1. The samples were drawn from a first-in-human, open-label, multicenter phase I dose-escalation trial of ivuxolimab. Adults with locally advanced or metastatic head and neck squamous cell, hepatocellular, melanoma or renal cell carcinoma were enrolled in the trial. Before TCR sequencing, CD4+ T cells and CD8+ T cells were sorted from peripheral blood as separate populations. For sequencing of the TCRbeta CDR3 region, genomic DNA was extracted from the sorted cells. The immunoSEQ Assay was used to sequence the TCRbeta CDR3 regions. TCRdb retrieved this table from immuneACCESS and kept in-frame rearrangements only. Not all clones are present; in checked studies, unresolved V genes account for under half, and no reason is known for the remainder. The sample table contains approximately 110,000 clones; only one count was recorded for under 95% of them. Under 0.95% of the sample goes to the ten largest clones.

The germline V gene (reference sequence) provides CDR1 LNHDA and CDR2 SQIVND. Ends trimmed: V by 3 bases, J by 4 bases; bases unmatched to a gene: 7. The CDR3 covers 15 residues, taking in both the cysteine and the phenylalanine. The retained sequence is limited to the CDR3, 45 bases, with the frame set at the first base. This clone appeared a single time. This clone's antigen is unknown. Per-base qualities were not stored, and no clone one base away is much larger. The sample here was CD4+ or CD8+ T cells sorted from blood, taken in a trial of the OX40 agonist ivuxolimab. This chain joins TRBV19 to TRBJ2-3; 7 bases in the junction line up with TRBD2. The sequence derives from an adult with an advanced solid tumor such as melanoma, head and neck, liver or kidney cancer. The CDR3 protein is CASSIAAGVADTQYF. The DNA is as follows: TGTGCCAGTAGTATCGCTGCGGGAGTAGCAGATACGCAGTATTTT.